A selection of T cell receptor beta chains follows, all from one sample in a study of OX40 agonist ivuxolimab in advanced cancers. Using immunoSEQ multiplex PCR, the repertoire was profiled, and TCRdb retains in-frame clones only, with some absent. The sample holds fewer than 85,000 clones, approximately 92% seen once. The material was CD4+ or CD8+ T cells sorted from blood, obtained in a trial of the OX40 agonist ivuxolimab. These receptors all stem from an adult with an advanced solid tumor such as melanoma, head and neck, liver or kidney cancer. The CDR3 runs from the conserved cysteine through the conserved F or W. Each record gives: J gene, V gene, clone size, D gene, CDR3 protein, CDR3 DNA. The D gene is left open where the match is weak. Clone size is stated in some rows and not others, as once, few, many or a class when expanded.

j_call: TRBJ2-7
v_call: TRBV6-4
clone_size: NA
d_call: NA
cdr3_aa: CASSGLAESSYEQYF
cdr3_nt: TGTGCCAGCAGCGGACTCGCGGAGAGCTCCTACGAGCAGTACTTC

j_call: TRBJ1-2
v_call: TRBV30
clone_size: NA
d_call: NA
cdr3_aa: CAWSVGYGYTF
cdr3_nt: TGTGCCTGGAGTGTAGGCTATGGCTACACCTTC

j_call: TRBJ2-3
v_call: TRBV28
clone_size: NA
d_call: TRBD2
cdr3_aa: CASSYRRTSADTQYF
cdr3_nt: TGTGCCAGCAGCTATAGGCGGACTAGCGCAGATACGCAGTATTTT

j_call: TRBJ1-1
v_call: TRBV20-1
clone_size: NA
d_call: NA
cdr3_aa: CSARGVTEAFF
cdr3_nt: TGCAGTGCTAGAGGTGTAACTGAAGCTTTCTTT

j_call: TRBJ1-2
v_call: TRBV2
clone_size: NA
d_call: NA
cdr3_aa: CASSEMDRTSYTF
cdr3_nt: TGTGCCAGCAGTGAAATGGACCGAACAAGCTACACCTTC

j_call: TRBJ2-7
v_call: TRBV15
clone_size: NA
d_call: TRBD2
cdr3_aa: CATSPGTTRAYEQYF
cdr3_nt: TGTGCCACCAGCCCCGGGACTACAAGGGCCTACGAGCAGTACTTC

j_call: TRBJ2-1
v_call: TRBV30
clone_size: NA
d_call: TRBD1
cdr3_aa: CACRQGAGYEQFF
cdr3_nt: TGTGCCTGTCGACAGGGGGCGGGCTATGAGCAGTTCTTC

j_call: TRBJ2-3
v_call: TRBV7-7
clone_size: NA
d_call: NA
cdr3_aa: CASSLNRDTDTQYF
cdr3_nt: TGTGCTAGCAGCTTGAACAGGGACACAGATACGCAGTATTTT

j_call: TRBJ1-1
v_call: TRBV7-3
clone_size: NA
d_call: NA
cdr3_aa: CASSLGKNTEAFF
cdr3_nt: TGTGCCAGCAGCTTAGGAAAGAACACTGAAGCTTTCTTT

j_call: TRBJ2-1
v_call: TRBV5-4
clone_size: NA
d_call: TRBD2
cdr3_aa: CASSLGTSGTSSYNEQFF
cdr3_nt: TGTGCCAGCAGCTTGGGGACTAGCGGGACTAGCTCCTACAATGAGCAGTTCTTC

j_call: TRBJ1-5
v_call: TRBV19
clone_size: NA
d_call: TRBD1
cdr3_aa: CASSIFRYRGGNQPQHF
cdr3_nt: TGTGCCAGTAGTATTTTTCGGTACAGGGGTGGCAATCAGCCCCAGCATTTT

j_call: TRBJ1-1
v_call: TRBV2
clone_size: NA
d_call: NA
cdr3_aa: CASSENSNTEAFF
cdr3_nt: TGTGCCAGCAGTGAAAACAGTAACACTGAAGCTTTCTTT

j_call: TRBJ2-5
v_call: TRBV5-1
clone_size: NA
d_call: NA
cdr3_aa: CASSLGLQETQYF
cdr3_nt: TGCGCCAGCAGCTTGGGTCTCCAAGAGACCCAGTACTTC

j_call: TRBJ2-3
v_call: TRBV13
clone_size: once
d_call: TRBD1
cdr3_aa: CASSVIKQGEKDTDTQYF
cdr3_nt: TGTGCCAGCAGCGTTATCAAACAGGGGGAGAAGGACACAGATACGCAGTATTTT

j_call: TRBJ2-7
v_call: TRBV5-1
clone_size: NA
d_call: NA
cdr3_aa: CASSLDYEQYF
cdr3_nt: TGCGCCAGCAGCTTAGACTACGAGCAGTACTTC

j_call: TRBJ1-5
v_call: TRBV28
clone_size: NA
d_call: NA
cdr3_aa: CASSPKKWTGILNQPQHF
cdr3_nt: TGTGCCAGCAGTCCAAAAAAATGGACGGGAATACTCAATCAGCCCCAGCATTTT

j_call: TRBJ1-5
v_call: TRBV9
clone_size: NA
d_call: NA
cdr3_aa: CASSVAGGSNQPQHF
cdr3_nt: TGTGCCAGCAGCGTAGCGGGGGGCAGCAATCAGCCCCAGCATTTT

j_call: TRBJ2-2
v_call: TRBV7-3
clone_size: NA
d_call: TRBD2
cdr3_aa: CASSLPQREATGELFF
cdr3_nt: TGTGCCAGCAGCCTCCCCCAGCGGGAGGCCACCGGGGAGCTGTTTTTT

j_call: TRBJ2-7
v_call: TRBV7-9
clone_size: few
d_call: TRBD1
cdr3_aa: CASSQGQGGYEQYF
cdr3_nt: TGTGCCAGCAGCCAGGGACAGGGTGGTTACGAGCAGTACTTC

j_call: TRBJ2-5
v_call: TRBV30
clone_size: NA
d_call: NA
cdr3_aa: CAWSHKTVLETQYF
cdr3_nt: TGTGCCTGGAGTCATAAGACGGTTTTAGAGACCCAGTACTTC

j_call: TRBJ2-7
v_call: TRBV28
clone_size: NA
d_call: NA
cdr3_aa: CASSIWGGASSSYEQYF
cdr3_nt: TGTGCCAGCAGTATATGGGGCGGAGCGTCGAGTTCCTACGAGCAGTACTTC

j_call: TRBJ2-7
v_call: TRBV4-1
clone_size: medium-sized
d_call: NA
cdr3_aa: CASSQEGQVSYEQYF
cdr3_nt: TGCGCCAGCAGCCAAGAGGGGCAGGTGTCCTACGAGCAGTACTTC

j_call: TRBJ2-5
v_call: TRBV9
clone_size: NA
d_call: TRBD2
cdr3_aa: CASSVLGLAEETQYF
cdr3_nt: TGTGCCAGCAGCGTACTCGGACTAGCGGAAGAGACCCAGTACTTC

j_call: TRBJ1-3
v_call: TRBV18
clone_size: NA
d_call: NA
cdr3_aa: CASSYNLDRGHSGNTIYF
cdr3_nt: TGTGCCAGCTCCTATAATCTGGACCGGGGGCACTCTGGAAACACCATATATTTT

j_call: TRBJ2-2
v_call: TRBV9
clone_size: NA
d_call: NA
cdr3_aa: CASSVSSPTGELFF
cdr3_nt: TGTGCCAGCAGCGTATCTAGTCCCACCGGGGAGCTGTTTTTT

j_call: TRBJ2-3
v_call: TRBV7-2
clone_size: NA
d_call: TRBD1
cdr3_aa: CASSLGGTGSTDTQYF
cdr3_nt: TGTGCCAGCAGCTTAGGGGGGACAGGCAGCACAGATACGCAGTATTTT

j_call: TRBJ2-3
v_call: TRBV11-3
clone_size: NA
d_call: TRBD1
cdr3_aa: CASSWDSPITTDTQYF
cdr3_nt: TGTGCCAGCAGCTGGGACAGTCCAATTACCACAGATACGCAGTATTTT

j_call: TRBJ2-2
v_call: TRBV18
clone_size: NA
d_call: NA
cdr3_aa: CASSPANTGELFF
cdr3_nt: TGTGCCAGCTCACCGGCGAACACCGGGGAGCTGTTTTTT

j_call: TRBJ1-3
v_call: TRBV19
clone_size: NA
d_call: NA
cdr3_aa: CASCRGGSGNTIYF
cdr3_nt: TGTGCCAGTTGTCGAGGGGGTTCCGGAAACACCATATATTTT

j_call: TRBJ2-1
v_call: TRBV18
clone_size: NA
d_call: NA
cdr3_aa: CASSPDSGSYNEQFF
cdr3_nt: TGTGCCAGCTCACCAGATAGCGGATCGTACAATGAGCAGTTCTTC

j_call: TRBJ2-5
v_call: TRBV11-2
clone_size: NA
d_call: NA
cdr3_aa: CASSLGGQGSAGETQYF
cdr3_nt: TGTGCCAGCAGCTTAGGAGGTCAGGGTTCCGCCGGAGAGACCCAGTACTTC

j_call: TRBJ2-7
v_call: TRBV9
clone_size: NA
d_call: TRBD2
cdr3_aa: CASSAGTSGSSWVYEQYF
cdr3_nt: TGTGCCAGCAGCGCCGGGACTAGCGGGAGTAGTTGGGTCTACGAGCAGTACTTC

j_call: TRBJ1-5
v_call: TRBV28
clone_size: NA
d_call: NA
cdr3_aa: CASSLGGARPNQPQHF
cdr3_nt: TGTGCCAGCAGTTTAGGAGGGGCACGCCCCAATCAGCCCCAGCATTTT

j_call: TRBJ2-1
v_call: TRBV19
clone_size: NA
d_call: NA
cdr3_aa: CASSMGDSNYNEQFF
cdr3_nt: TGTGCCAGTAGTATGGGGGACTCGAACTACAATGAGCAGTTCTTC

j_call: TRBJ2-3
v_call: TRBV7-2
clone_size: NA
d_call: TRBD1
cdr3_aa: CASSLGQGSDTQYF
cdr3_nt: TGTGCCAGCAGCTTAGGACAGGGGTCGGATACGCAGTATTTT

j_call: TRBJ1-2
v_call: TRBV5-1
clone_size: NA
d_call: TRBD1
cdr3_aa: CASSTNRGGNYGYTF
cdr3_nt: TGCGCCAGCAGCACAAACAGGGGAGGGAACTATGGCTACACCTTC

j_call: TRBJ2-7
v_call: TRBV7-9
clone_size: few
d_call: NA
cdr3_aa: CASSGRRVYEQYF
cdr3_nt: TGTGCCAGCAGCGGACGTAGGGTCTACGAGCAGTACTTC

j_call: TRBJ1-5
v_call: TRBV6-5
clone_size: NA
d_call: NA
cdr3_aa: CASSYGRGQPQHF
cdr3_nt: TGTGCCAGCAGCTACGGGAGAGGACAGCCCCAGCATTTT

j_call: TRBJ2-2
v_call: TRBV27
clone_size: NA
d_call: TRBD2
cdr3_aa: CASSVRSGRAGGTGELFF
cdr3_nt: TGTGCCAGCAGTGTACGTAGCGGGAGGGCCGGTGGCACCGGGGAGCTGTTTTTT

j_call: TRBJ2-3
v_call: TRBV4-3
clone_size: NA
d_call: NA
cdr3_aa: CASSQVEFVQRRSDTDTQYF
cdr3_nt: TGCGCCAGCAGCCAAGTAGAGTTCGTTCAACGCCGTTCGGACACAGATACGCAGTATTTT

j_call: TRBJ2-7
v_call: TRBV6-5
clone_size: few
d_call: NA
cdr3_aa: CASTCRQSPSYEQYF
cdr3_nt: TGTGCCAGCACTTGCCGACAGTCCCCGTCCTACGAGCAGTACTTC